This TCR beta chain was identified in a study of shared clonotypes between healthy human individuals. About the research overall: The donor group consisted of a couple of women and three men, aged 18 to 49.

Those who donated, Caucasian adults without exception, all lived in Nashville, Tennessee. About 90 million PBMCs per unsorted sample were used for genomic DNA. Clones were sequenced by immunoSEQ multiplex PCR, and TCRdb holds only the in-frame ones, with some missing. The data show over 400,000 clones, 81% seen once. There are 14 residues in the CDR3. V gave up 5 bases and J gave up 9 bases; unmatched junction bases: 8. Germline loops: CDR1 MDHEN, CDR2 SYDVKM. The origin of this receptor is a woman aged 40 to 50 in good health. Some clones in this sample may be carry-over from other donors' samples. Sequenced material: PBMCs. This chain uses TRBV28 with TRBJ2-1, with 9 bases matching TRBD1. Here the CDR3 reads CASSAGTGFGEQFF. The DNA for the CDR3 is TGTGCCAGCAGTGCCGGGACAGGGTTCGGTGAGCAGTTCTTC.